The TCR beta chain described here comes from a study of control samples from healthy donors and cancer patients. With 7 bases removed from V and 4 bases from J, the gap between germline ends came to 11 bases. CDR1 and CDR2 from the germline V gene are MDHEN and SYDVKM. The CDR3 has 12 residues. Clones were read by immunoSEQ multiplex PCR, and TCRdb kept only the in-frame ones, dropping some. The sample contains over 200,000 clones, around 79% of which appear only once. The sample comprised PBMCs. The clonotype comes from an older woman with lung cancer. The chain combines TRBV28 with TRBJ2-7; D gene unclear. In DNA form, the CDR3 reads TGTGCCAGCAACGGCCTCGGGTACGAGCAGTACTTC. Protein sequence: CASNGLGYEQYF. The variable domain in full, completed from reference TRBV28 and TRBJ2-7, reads DVKVTQSSRYLVKRTGEKVFLECVQDMDHENMFWYRQDPGLGLRLIYFSYDVKMKEKGDIPEGYSVSREKKERFSLILESASTNQTSMYLCASNGLGYEQYFGPGTRLTVT.